This T cell receptor (beta chain) was profiled in a study of T cells in Graves' hyperthyroidism and ophthalmopathy. On this clonotype: Antigen: not known.

Study outcomes and limitations: Before onset, by a median of approximately 5.9 months, the model predicted ophthalmopathy.

No ophthalmopathy progression within 18 months constituted stable Graves' hyperthyroidism. Newly diagnosed patients aged 18 to 65 had hyperthyroidism of under 2 months' duration. Lactation, pregnancy, other autoimmune disease or uncontrolled infection excluded patients. Amplified regions were TCR beta CDR3 sequences from RNA transcripts. Using the HTBI primer set, a first-round RT-PCR was run on the TCR CDR3. TCRdb processed the multiplex PCR reads anew with MiXCR; each CDR3 protein has one entry. Here the sample spans 300,000 to 450,000 distinct CDR3 sequences, 13% being singletons. This TCR was sampled from a woman between 18 and 29 years old with Graves' hyperthyroidism. Sequencing input: blood.

This chain's CDR3 is CASSLRGGGNWYNEQFF. CDR3 nucleotide sequence: TGTGCCAGCAGCTTAAGGGGGGGCGGAAATTGGTACAATGAGCAGTTCTTC. V usage is TRBV7-9 and J usage is TRBJ2-1; D perhaps matches TRBD2 (7 bases). Between the trimmed V and J ends, which lost 2 bases and 4 bases, there was a span of 18 bases. Per germline, CDR1 SEHNR and CDR2 FQNEAQ (reference sequence). The CDR3 extends over 17 amino acids.